Following are 7 T cell receptor beta chains from one sample sequenced in a study of blood T cell repertoires in COVID-19. Clones were sequenced by immunoSEQ multiplex PCR, and TCRdb holds only the in-frame ones, with some missing. This sample yields roughly 350,000 clones, of which 87% are seen a single time; about 6% belongs to the top ten. Sequencing input: peripheral blood. These receptor sequences come from a woman in her forties or fifties with COVID-19, enrolled during active disease.

J is TRBJ2-7 and V is TRBV4-2; TRBD2 matches at 10 bases. The CDR3 covers 14 residues. The germline V gene encodes CDR1 LGHNA and CDR2 YNFKEQ. V shed 4 bases and J 6 bases; nucleotides not matched to a gene: 6. The CDR3 region is CASSRGLAAPEQYF. The CDR3 nucleotides are TGTGCCAGCAGCCGTGGACTAGCGGCCCCCGAGCAGTACTTC.

The chain is built from TRBV19 and TRBJ2-5, with D uncertain. CDR1 LNHDA and CDR2 SQIVND come from the germline V gene (reference sequence). Trimming shortened V by 4 bases and J by 2 bases, and 8 bases separated the two germline ends. The CDR3 covers 13 residues. CDR3 in amino acids: CASSKAWQETQYF. The CDR3 nucleotides are TGTGCCAGTAGTAAAGCGTGGCAAGAGACCCAGTACTTC.

The rearrangement joins TRBV27 to TRBJ1-1; no reliable D call. Between the trimmed V and J ends, which lost 5 bases and 4 bases, there was a span of 11 bases. The CDR3 runs to 13 residues. Germline CDR1 MNHEY, CDR2 SMNVEV (reference sequence). The DNA for the CDR3 is TGTGCCAGCAGTATCGGGAGTCGCACTGAAGCTTTCTTT. Protein sequence: CASSIGSRTEAFF.

This clone was picked up a small number of times. The rearrangement links TRBV5-4 to TRBJ2-7; D gene uncertain. This CDR3 has 15 residues. V was cut by 0 bases and J by 2 bases, with 12 bases left in between. Germline CDR1 SGHNT, CDR2 YYREEE (reference sequence). CDR3 coding DNA: TGTGCCAGCAGCTTGGATTACCTTCTACCCTACGAGCAGTACTTC. It codes for CASSLDYLLPYEQYF.

The J gene is TRBJ1-5, the V gene TRBV19, with D possibly TRBD1 on 6 matching bases. Per the germline V gene, CDR1 is LNHDA and CDR2 is SQIVND (reference sequence). This CDR3 is built from 13 residues. With 4 bases removed from V and 5 bases from J, the gap between germline ends came to 9 bases. CDR3 nucleotides: TGTGCCAGTAGTACCTACAGGGATCAGCCCCAGCATTTT. Amino acids: CASSTYRDQPQHF.

The genes are TRBV6-5 and TRBJ1-5; TRBD1 matches 9 bases. The CDR3 is made up of 14 amino acids. V dropped 7 bases and J dropped 6; count of bases not matched to a gene: 7. Germline CDR1 reads MNHEY; CDR2 reads SVGAGI. CDR3 bases: TGTGCCAGCACCGGGACAGGGTACGGTCAGCCCCAGCATTTT. Translating gives CASTGTGYGQPQHF.

This clone was seen only a few times. V and J are TRBV6-1 and TRBJ2-5; weak D call: TRBD2 (7 bases). The CDR3 extends over 17 amino acids. Trimming cost V 0 bases and J 7 bases, with 21 bases left between them. Germline V gene data show CDR1 as MNHNS and CDR2 as SASEGT. The CDR3 DNA follows: TGTGCCAGCAGTGAAGCTCCAATGGGGGGGGGCCGGGTGACCCAGTACTTC. Protein: CASSEAPMGGGRVTQYF.